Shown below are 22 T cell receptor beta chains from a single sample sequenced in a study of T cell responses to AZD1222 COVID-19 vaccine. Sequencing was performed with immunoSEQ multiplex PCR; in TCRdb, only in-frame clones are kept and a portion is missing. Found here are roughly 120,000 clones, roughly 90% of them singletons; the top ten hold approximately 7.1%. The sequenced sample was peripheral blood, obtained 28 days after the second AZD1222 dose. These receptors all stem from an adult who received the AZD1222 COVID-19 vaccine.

The CDR3 coding sequence is TGTGCCAGCAGCGCCGGACATCTCGCTGACTTCTCTGGAAACACCATATATTTT. Protein sequence: CASSAGHLADFSGNTIYF. This rearrangement joins TRBV11-3 to TRBJ1-3, with a tentative D call TRBD1 (5 bases). The CDR3 consists of 18 residues. V was pared by 5 bases and J by 0 bases, with 20 bases between. Per the germline V gene, CDR1 is SGHNT and CDR2 is YENEEA.

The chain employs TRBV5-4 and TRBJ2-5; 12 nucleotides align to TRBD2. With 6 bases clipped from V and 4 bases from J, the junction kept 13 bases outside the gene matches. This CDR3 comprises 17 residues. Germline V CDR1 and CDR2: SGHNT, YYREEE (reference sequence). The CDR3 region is CASTPGLAGGQRETQYF. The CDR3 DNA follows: TGTGCCAGCACACCAGGGCTAGCGGGGGGGCAGCGAGAGACCCAGTACTTC.

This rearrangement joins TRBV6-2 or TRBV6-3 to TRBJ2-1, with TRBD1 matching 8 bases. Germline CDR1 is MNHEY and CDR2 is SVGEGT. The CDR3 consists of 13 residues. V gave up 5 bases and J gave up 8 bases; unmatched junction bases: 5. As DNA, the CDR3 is TGTGCCAGCAGTCAGACAGGGGCCCATGAGCAGTTCTTC. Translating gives CASSQTGAHEQFF.

The CDR3 protein is CASSNSGGLTDTQYF. The CDR3 coding sequence is TGTGCCAGTAGTAATAGCGGGGGCCTCACAGATACGCAGTATTTT. The chain uses TRBV19 and TRBJ2-3, with TRBD2 identical over 9 bases. V trimming: 4 bases; J trimming: 2 bases; junction bases outside the gene matches: 4. This CDR3 comprises 15 residues. CDR1 LNHDA and CDR2 SQIVND come from the germline V gene (reference sequence).

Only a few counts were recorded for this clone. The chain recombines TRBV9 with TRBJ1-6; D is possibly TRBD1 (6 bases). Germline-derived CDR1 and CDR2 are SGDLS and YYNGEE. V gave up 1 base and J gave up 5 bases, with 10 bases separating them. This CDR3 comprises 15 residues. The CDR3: CASSVQGSDNSPLHF. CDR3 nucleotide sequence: TGTGCCAGCAGCGTACAGGGGAGTGATAATTCACCCCTCCACTTT.

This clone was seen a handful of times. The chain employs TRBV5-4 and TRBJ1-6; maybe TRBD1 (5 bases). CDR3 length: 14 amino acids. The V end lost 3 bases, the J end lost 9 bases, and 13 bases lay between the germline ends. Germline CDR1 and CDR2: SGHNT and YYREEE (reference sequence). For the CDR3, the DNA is TGTGCCAGCAGCTGGGGGGAAGAAGGTTCACCCCTCCACTTT. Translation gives CASSWGEEGSPLHF.

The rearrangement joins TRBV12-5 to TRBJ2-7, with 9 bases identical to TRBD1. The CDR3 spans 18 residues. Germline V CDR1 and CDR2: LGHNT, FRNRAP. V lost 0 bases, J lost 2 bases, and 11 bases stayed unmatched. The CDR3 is CASGLVVGRDRVTYEQYF. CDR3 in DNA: TGTGCTAGTGGTTTGGTAGTCGGGCGGGACAGGGTAACCTACGAGCAGTACTTC.

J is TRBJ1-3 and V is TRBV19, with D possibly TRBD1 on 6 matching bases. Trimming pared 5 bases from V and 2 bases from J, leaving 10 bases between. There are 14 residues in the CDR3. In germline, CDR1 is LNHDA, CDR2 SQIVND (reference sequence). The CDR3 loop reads CASSVQGPGNTIYF. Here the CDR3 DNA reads TGTGCCAGTAGTGTACAGGGCCCTGGAAACACCATATATTTT. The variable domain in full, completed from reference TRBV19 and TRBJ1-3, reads DGGITQSPKYLFRKEGQNVTLSCEQNLNHDAMYWYRQDPGQGLRLIYYSQIVNDFQKGDIAEGYSVSREKKESFPLTVTSAQKNPTAFYLCASSVQGPGNTIYFGEGSWLTVV.

CDR3 DNA: TGTGCCAGCAGCTTTGACAGGGGCGGCACTGAAGCTTTCTTT. It codes for CASSFDRGGTEAFF. The chain employs TRBV7-2 and TRBJ1-1; the match to TRBD1 covers 8 bases. V shed 3 bases, J shed 4 bases, and the junction held 4 bases outside the gene matches. This CDR3 comprises 14 residues. The V gene's germline CDR1 is SGHTA and CDR2 FQGNSA.

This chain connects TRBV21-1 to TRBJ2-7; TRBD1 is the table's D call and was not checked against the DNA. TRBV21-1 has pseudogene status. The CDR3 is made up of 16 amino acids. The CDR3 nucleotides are TGTGCCAGCAGCAAAGGAGACCCCCGGACAACCTACGAGCAGTACTTC. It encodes CASSKGDPRTTYEQYF.

The CDR3 region is CASSSRPPFGTDTQYF. The CDR3 DNA sequence: TGTGCCAGCAGCTCCCGTCCTCCGTTCGGGACAGATACGCAGTATTTT. V gene TRBV5-8 combines with J gene TRBJ2-3; D uncertain. Germline V lookup: CDR1 SGHTS, CDR2 YDEGEE. V was trimmed by 3 bases and J by 3 bases, leaving 17 bases between them. The CDR3 totals 16 residues.

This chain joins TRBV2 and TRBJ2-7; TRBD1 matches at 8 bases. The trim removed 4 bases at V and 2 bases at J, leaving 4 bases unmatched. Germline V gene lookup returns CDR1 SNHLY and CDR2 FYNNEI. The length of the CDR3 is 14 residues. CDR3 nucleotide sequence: TGTGCCAGCAGTGTCACAGGGGGACCCTACGAGCAGTACTTC. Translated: CASSVTGGPYEQYF.

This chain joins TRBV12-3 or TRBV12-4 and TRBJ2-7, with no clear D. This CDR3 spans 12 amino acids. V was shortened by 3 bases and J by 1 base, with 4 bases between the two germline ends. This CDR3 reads CASSFLSYEQYF. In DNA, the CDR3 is TGTGCCAGCAGTTTCTTATCCTACGAGCAGTACTTC.

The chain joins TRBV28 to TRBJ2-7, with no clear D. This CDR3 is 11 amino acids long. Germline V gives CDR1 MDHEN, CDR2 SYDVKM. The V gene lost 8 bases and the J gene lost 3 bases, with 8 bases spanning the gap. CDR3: CASVGVYEQYF. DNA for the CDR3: TGTGCCAGCGTGGGCGTCTACGAGCAGTACTTC.

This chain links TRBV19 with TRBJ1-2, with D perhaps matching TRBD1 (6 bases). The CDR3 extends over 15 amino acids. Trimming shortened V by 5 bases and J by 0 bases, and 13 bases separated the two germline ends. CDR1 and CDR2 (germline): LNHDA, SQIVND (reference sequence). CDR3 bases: TGTGCCAGTAGTCCCCTGACAGGAGCTAACTATGGCTACACCTTC. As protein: CASSPLTGANYGYTF.

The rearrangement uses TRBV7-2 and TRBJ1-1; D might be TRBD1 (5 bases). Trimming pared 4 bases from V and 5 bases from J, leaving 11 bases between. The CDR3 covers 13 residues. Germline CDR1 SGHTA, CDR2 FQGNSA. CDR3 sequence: CASSWDRGTEAFF. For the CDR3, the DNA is TGTGCCAGCAGCTGGGACCGTGGAACTGAAGCTTTCTTT.

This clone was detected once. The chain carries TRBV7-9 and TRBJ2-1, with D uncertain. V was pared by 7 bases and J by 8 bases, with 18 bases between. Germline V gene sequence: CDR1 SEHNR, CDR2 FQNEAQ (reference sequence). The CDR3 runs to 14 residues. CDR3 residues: CASNLPPYRYEQFF. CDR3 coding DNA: TGTGCCAGCAACCTTCCTCCCTACCGGTATGAGCAGTTCTTC.

The CDR3: CASSEISSYYGYTF. The DNA for the CDR3 is TGCGCCAGCAGTGAGATCTCCAGTTACTATGGCTACACCTTC. V usage is TRBV10-2 and J usage is TRBJ1-2; D is undetermined. The germline CDR1 and CDR2 sequences are WSHSY and SAAADI. Trimming left V 2 bases short and J 3 bases short, with 10 bases between. The CDR3 extends over 14 amino acids.

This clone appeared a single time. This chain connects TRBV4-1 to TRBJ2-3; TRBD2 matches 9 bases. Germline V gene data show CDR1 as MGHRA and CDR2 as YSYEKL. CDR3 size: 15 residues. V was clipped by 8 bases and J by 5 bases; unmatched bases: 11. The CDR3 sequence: CASCDRGGAVDTQYF. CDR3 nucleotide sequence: TGCGCCAGCTGCGACCGCGGGGGGGCCGTAGATACGCAGTATTTT.

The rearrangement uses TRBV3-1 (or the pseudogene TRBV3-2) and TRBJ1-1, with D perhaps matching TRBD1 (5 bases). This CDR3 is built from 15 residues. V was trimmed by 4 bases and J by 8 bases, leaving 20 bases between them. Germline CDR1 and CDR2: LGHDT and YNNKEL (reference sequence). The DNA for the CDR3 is TGTGCCAGCAGCCCCTTGGGGGGAGGAGGGTCGGAAGCTTTCTTT. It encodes CASSPLGGGGSEAFF.

This chain's CDR3 is CASSQLRVGYGYTF. The CDR3 nucleotides read TGCGCCAGCAGTCAATTGAGGGTTGGCTATGGCTACACCTTC. The chain couples TRBV23-1 to TRBJ1-2; D is ambiguous. TRBV23-1 is an ORF, and what it does is uncertain. This CDR3 has 14 amino acids. V lost 1 base, J lost 4 bases, and 10 bases lay in between.

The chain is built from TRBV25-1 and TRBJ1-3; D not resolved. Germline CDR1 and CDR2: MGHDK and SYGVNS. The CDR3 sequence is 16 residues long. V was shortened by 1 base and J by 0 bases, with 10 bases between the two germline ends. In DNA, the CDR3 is TGTGCCAGCAGTGAATCCCCGTTCGTCTCTGGAAACACCATATATTTT. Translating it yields CASSESPFVSGNTIYF.